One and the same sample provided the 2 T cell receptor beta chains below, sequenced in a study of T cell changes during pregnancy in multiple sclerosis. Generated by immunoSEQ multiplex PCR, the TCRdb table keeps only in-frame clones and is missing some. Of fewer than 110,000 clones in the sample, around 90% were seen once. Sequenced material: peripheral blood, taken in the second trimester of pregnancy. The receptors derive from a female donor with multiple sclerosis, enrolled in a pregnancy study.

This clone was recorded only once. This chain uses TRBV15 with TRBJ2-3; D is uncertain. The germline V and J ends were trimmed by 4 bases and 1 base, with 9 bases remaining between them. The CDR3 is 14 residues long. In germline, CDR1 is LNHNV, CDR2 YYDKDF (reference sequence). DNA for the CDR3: TGTGCCACCAGCAATTCGGTTGGCACAGATACGCAGTATTTT. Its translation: CATSNSVGTDTQYF.

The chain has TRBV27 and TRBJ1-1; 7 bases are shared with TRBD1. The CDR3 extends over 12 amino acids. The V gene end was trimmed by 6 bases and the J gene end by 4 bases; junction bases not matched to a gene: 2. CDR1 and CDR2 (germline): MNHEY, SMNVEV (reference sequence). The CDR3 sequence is CASRRGPTEAFF. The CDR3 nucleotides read TGTGCCAGCAGGAGGGGGCCCACTGAAGCTTTCTTT.